These T cell receptor beta chains were read from a single sample in a study of T cells in Graves' hyperthyroidism and ophthalmopathy. Via MiXCR, TCRdb re-called the multiplex PCR reads, giving one row per CDR3 protein. The data show over 350,000 distinct CDR3 sequences, under 20% seen once. The specimen sequenced was blood. The receptors here all came from a man younger than 35 with Graves' ophthalmopathy. CDR3s include the opening cysteine and the closing phenylalanine or tryptophan. A D gene is named only where the DNA matches it firmly. Rows may omit the clone size; those that give it use once, few, many or a size class.

CDR3 length: 15
J gene: TRBJ2-3
V gene: TRBV6-1
clone size: few
D gene: NA
CDR3 protein: CASSSGQYATDTQYF
CDR3 DNA: TGTGCCAGCAGCAGTGGACAGTACGCCACAGATACGCAGTATTTT

CDR3 length: 15
J gene: TRBJ2-7
V gene: TRBV4-1
clone size: NA
D gene: TRBD1
CDR3 protein: CASSQPATGEYEQYF
CDR3 DNA: TGCGCCAGCAGCCAACCGGCGACAGGGGAATACGAGCAGTACTTC

CDR3 length: 16
J gene: TRBJ1-2
V gene: TRBV11-2
clone size: many
D gene: NA
CDR3 protein: CASSSPELGVWGGYTF
CDR3 DNA: TGTGCCAGCAGCTCCCCCGAGTTGGGGGTTTGGGGCGGCTACACCTTC

CDR3 length: 14
J gene: TRBJ1-5
V gene: TRBV24-1
clone size: NA
D gene: NA
CDR3 protein: CATSDSASNQPQHF
CDR3 DNA: TGTGCCACCAGTGATTCGGCGAGCAATCAGCCCCAGCATTTT

CDR3 length: 18
J gene: TRBJ2-2
V gene: TRBV5-8
clone size: NA
D gene: TRBD1
CDR3 protein: CASSQYQRTGVNTGELFF
CDR3 DNA: TGTGCCAGCAGCCAATATCAGAGGACAGGGGTAAACACCGGGGAGCTGTTTTTT

CDR3 length: 11
J gene: TRBJ1-1
V gene: TRBV19
clone size: NA
D gene: NA
CDR3 protein: CASSIRIEAFF
CDR3 DNA: TGTGCCAGTAGTATCAGGATTGAAGCTTTCTTT

CDR3 length: 14
J gene: TRBJ1-2
V gene: TRBV4-1
clone size: few
D gene: TRBD1
CDR3 protein: CASSPVGQDYGYTF
CDR3 DNA: TGCGCCAGCAGCCCGGTGGGACAGGACTATGGCTACACCTTC

CDR3 length: 14
J gene: TRBJ1-3
V gene: TRBV12-3/TRBV12-4
clone size: many
D gene: NA
CDR3 protein: CASSGRQAGNTIYF
CDR3 DNA: TGTGCCAGCAGTGGCAGACAGGCTGGAAACACCATATATTTT

CDR3 length: 16
J gene: TRBJ2-4
V gene: TRBV28
clone size: many
D gene: TRBD2
CDR3 protein: CASSLGGEPSKNIQYF
CDR3 DNA: TGTGCCAGCAGTTTGGGAGGGGAGCCTAGCAAAAACATTCAGTACTTC

CDR3 length: 13
J gene: TRBJ2-1
V gene: TRBV2
clone size: many
D gene: NA
CDR3 protein: CASSQTDYNEQFF
CDR3 DNA: TGTGCCAGCAGTCAGACAGATTACAATGAGCAGTTCTTC

CDR3 length: 13
J gene: TRBJ2-7
V gene: TRBV18
clone size: many
D gene: NA
CDR3 protein: CASSREVTYEQYF
CDR3 DNA: TGTGCCAGCTCCAGGGAGGTTACCTACGAGCAGTACTTC

CDR3 length: 11
J gene: TRBJ1-2
V gene: TRBV6-1
clone size: many
D gene: NA
CDR3 protein: CASGRSYGYTF
CDR3 DNA: TGTGCCAGCGGACGGAGCTATGGCTACACCTTC

CDR3 length: 13
J gene: TRBJ2-1
V gene: TRBV6-1
clone size: many
D gene: NA
CDR3 protein: CASDPDSYNEQFF
CDR3 DNA: TGTGCCAGCGACCCCGACAGCTACAATGAGCAGTTCTTC

CDR3 length: 15
J gene: TRBJ2-7
V gene: TRBV3-1
clone size: NA
D gene: TRBD1
CDR3 protein: CASSQTGTGEYEQYF
CDR3 DNA: TGTGCCAGCAGCCAGACCGGGACAGGGGAGTACGAGCAGTACTTC

CDR3 length: 15
J gene: TRBJ1-1
V gene: TRBV6-6
clone size: many
D gene: NA
CDR3 protein: CASSYVGSAATEAFF
CDR3 DNA: TGTGCCAGCAGTTACGTGGGGTCGGCGGCCACTGAAGCTTTCTTT

CDR3 length: 17
J gene: TRBJ1-5
V gene: TRBV3-1
clone size: many
D gene: TRBD1
CDR3 protein: CASSPSDRGFSNQPQHF
CDR3 DNA: TGTGCCAGCAGCCCATCGGACAGGGGATTTAGCAATCAGCCCCAGCATTTT

CDR3 length: 14
J gene: TRBJ2-3
V gene: TRBV5-4
clone size: few
D gene: NA
CDR3 protein: CASSHTDSTDTQYF
CDR3 DNA: TGTGCCAGCAGCCACACTGACAGCACAGATACGCAGTATTTT

CDR3 length: 15
J gene: TRBJ1-2
V gene: TRBV12-3/TRBV12-4
clone size: many
D gene: TRBD1
CDR3 protein: CASSLGQGGPPGYTF
CDR3 DNA: TGTGCCAGCAGTTTGGGGCAGGGGGGACCTCCTGGCTACACCTTC

CDR3 length: 18
J gene: TRBJ2-5
V gene: TRBV9
clone size: NA
D gene: TRBD1
CDR3 protein: CASSTPVTGGVGQETQYF
CDR3 DNA: TGTGCCAGCAGCACCCCAGTGACAGGGGGCGTCGGTCAAGAGACCCAGTACTTC

CDR3 length: 16
J gene: TRBJ2-5
V gene: TRBV5-4
clone size: few
D gene: NA
CDR3 protein: CASSLDLSRSQETQYF
CDR3 DNA: TGTGCCAGCAGCTTGGATTTGTCGCGAAGCCAAGAGACCCAGTACTTC

CDR3 length: 16
J gene: TRBJ2-2
V gene: TRBV20-1
clone size: NA
D gene: TRBD2
CDR3 protein: CSARDEAGGDTGELFF
CDR3 DNA: TGCAGTGCTAGAGATGAGGCGGGGGGGGACACCGGGGAGCTGTTTTTT

CDR3 length: 14
J gene: TRBJ1-5
V gene: TRBV28
clone size: NA
D gene: NA
CDR3 protein: CASSLMGANQPQHF
CDR3 DNA: TGTGCCAGCAGTTTGATGGGGGCCAATCAGCCCCAGCATTTT

CDR3 length: 14
J gene: TRBJ2-5
V gene: TRBV6-1
clone size: many
D gene: NA
CDR3 protein: CASSPANAQETQYF
CDR3 DNA: TGTGCCAGCAGCCCTGCGAATGCTCAAGAGACCCAGTACTTC

CDR3 length: 15
J gene: TRBJ1-6
V gene: TRBV18
clone size: NA
D gene: TRBD1
CDR3 protein: CASSPGQGGGSPLHF
CDR3 DNA: TGTGCCAGCTCACCGGGACAGGGTGGCGGTTCACCCCTCCACTTT

CDR3 length: 14
J gene: TRBJ2-7
V gene: TRBV20-1
clone size: NA
D gene: TRBD2
CDR3 protein: CSAPPPGLKYEQYF
CDR3 DNA: TGCAGTGCTCCGCCTCCGGGACTAAAGTACGAGCAGTACTTC

CDR3 length: 15
J gene: TRBJ2-2
V gene: TRBV6-1
clone size: NA
D gene: NA
CDR3 protein: CASSEYSDSTGELFF
CDR3 DNA: TGTGCCAGCAGTGAATACAGCGACTCAACCGGGGAGCTGTTTTTT

CDR3 length: 15
J gene: TRBJ2-7
V gene: TRBV5-1
clone size: many
D gene: TRBD1
CDR3 protein: CASSLGTGRPYEQYF
CDR3 DNA: TGCGCCAGCAGCTTGGGGACAGGGCGTCCTTACGAGCAGTACTTC

CDR3 length: 18
J gene: TRBJ2-3
V gene: TRBV5-1
clone size: NA
D gene: TRBD2
CDR3 protein: CASSPGLAGTISTDTQYF
CDR3 DNA: TGCGCCAGCAGCCCGGGACTAGCGGGAACCATTAGCACAGATACGCAGTATTTT

CDR3 length: 15
J gene: TRBJ2-7
V gene: TRBV6-1
clone size: many
D gene: NA
CDR3 protein: CASSDGATGSYEQYF
CDR3 DNA: TGTGCCAGCAGTGATGGGGCGACAGGATCCTACGAGCAGTACTTC

CDR3 length: 12
J gene: TRBJ1-5
V gene: TRBV12-3/TRBV12-4
clone size: many
D gene: NA
CDR3 protein: CASTWGNQPQHF
CDR3 DNA: TGTGCCAGCACCTGGGGGAATCAGCCCCAGCATTTT

CDR3 length: 14
J gene: TRBJ1-3
V gene: TRBV12-3/TRBV12-4
clone size: many
D gene: NA
CDR3 protein: CASSPTYLGNTIYF
CDR3 DNA: TGTGCCAGCAGCCCTACTTACCTTGGAAACACCATATATTTT

CDR3 length: 12
J gene: TRBJ2-7
V gene: TRBV5-1
clone size: many
D gene: NA
CDR3 protein: CASNPGLGEQYF
CDR3 DNA: TGCGCCAGCAACCCGGGGTTGGGCGAGCAGTACTTC

CDR3 length: 15
J gene: TRBJ2-5
V gene: TRBV3-1
clone size: few
D gene: NA
CDR3 protein: CASSLLDSKQETQYF
CDR3 DNA: TGTGCCAGCAGCCTCTTGGACAGTAAACAAGAGACCCAGTACTTC

CDR3 length: 14
J gene: TRBJ2-3
V gene: TRBV20-1
clone size: many
D gene: TRBD2
CDR3 protein: CSARGLAGGYTQYF
CDR3 DNA: TGCAGTGCCCGGGGACTAGCGGGGGGTTATACGCAGTATTTT

CDR3 length: 15
J gene: TRBJ2-1
V gene: TRBV7-8
clone size: many
D gene: TRBD1
CDR3 protein: CASSSTGGYHNEQFF
CDR3 DNA: TGTGCCAGCAGCTCGACAGGGGGATATCACAATGAGCAGTTCTTC

CDR3 length: 16
J gene: TRBJ2-2
V gene: TRBV3-1
clone size: NA
D gene: TRBD1
CDR3 protein: CASSPQGDSNTGELFF
CDR3 DNA: TGTGCCAGCAGCCCTCAGGGGGATTCGAACACCGGGGAGCTGTTTTTT

CDR3 length: 15
J gene: TRBJ2-5
V gene: TRBV28
clone size: many
D gene: TRBD1
CDR3 protein: CASSSPTGGQETQYF
CDR3 DNA: TGTGCCAGCAGTTCACCGACAGGGGGCCAAGAGACCCAGTACTTC

CDR3 length: 14
J gene: TRBJ2-2
V gene: TRBV6-1
clone size: NA
D gene: TRBD2
CDR3 protein: CASWGGEGTGELFF
CDR3 DNA: TGTGCCAGTTGGGGGGGAGAGGGCACCGGGGAGCTGTTTTTT

CDR3 length: 14
J gene: TRBJ1-5
V gene: TRBV6-1
clone size: few
D gene: NA
CDR3 protein: CASSERTGNQPQHF
CDR3 DNA: TGTGCCAGCAGTGAAAGAACAGGGAATCAGCCCCAGCATTTT

CDR3 length: 13
J gene: TRBJ2-5
V gene: TRBV2
clone size: many
D gene: TRBD1
CDR3 protein: CASSTGEQETQYF
CDR3 DNA: TGTGCCAGCAGTACAGGGGAACAAGAGACCCAGTACTTC

CDR3 length: 15
J gene: TRBJ1-2
V gene: TRBV4-2
clone size: few
D gene: NA
CDR3 protein: CASSPDLWGSGGYTF
CDR3 DNA: TGTGCCAGCAGCCCAGACCTATGGGGCAGCGGTGGCTACACCTTC

CDR3 length: 14
J gene: TRBJ2-1
V gene: TRBV20-1
clone size: NA
D gene: TRBD2
CDR3 protein: CSAWPGTIYNEQFF
CDR3 DNA: TGCAGTGCTTGGCCCGGGACTATCTACAATGAGCAGTTCTTC